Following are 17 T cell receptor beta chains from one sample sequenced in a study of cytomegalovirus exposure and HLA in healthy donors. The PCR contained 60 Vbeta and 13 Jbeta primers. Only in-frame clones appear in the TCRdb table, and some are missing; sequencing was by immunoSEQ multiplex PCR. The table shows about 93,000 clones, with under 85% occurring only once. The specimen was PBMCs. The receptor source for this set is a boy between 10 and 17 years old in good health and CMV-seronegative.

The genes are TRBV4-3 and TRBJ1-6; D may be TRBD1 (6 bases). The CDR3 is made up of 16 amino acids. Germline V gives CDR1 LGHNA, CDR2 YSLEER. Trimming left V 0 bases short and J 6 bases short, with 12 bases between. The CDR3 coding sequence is TGCGCCAGCAGCCAAGAATCAGGGGCCAGTAATTCACCCCTCCACTTT. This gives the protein CASSQESGASNSPLHF.

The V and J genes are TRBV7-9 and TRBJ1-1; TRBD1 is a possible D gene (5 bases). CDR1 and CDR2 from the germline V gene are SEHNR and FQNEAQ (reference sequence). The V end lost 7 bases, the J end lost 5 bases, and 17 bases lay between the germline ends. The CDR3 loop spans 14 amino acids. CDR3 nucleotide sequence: TGTGCCAGCACCCCGGGCCGTCGGGGGACTGAAGCTTTCTTT. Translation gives CASTPGRRGTEAFF.

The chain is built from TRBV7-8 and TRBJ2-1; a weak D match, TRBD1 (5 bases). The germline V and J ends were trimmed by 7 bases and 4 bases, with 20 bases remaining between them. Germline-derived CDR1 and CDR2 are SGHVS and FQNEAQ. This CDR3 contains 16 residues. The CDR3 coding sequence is TGTGCCAGCACCCACTTCCAGGGTATCAGATACAATGAGCAGTTCTTC. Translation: CASTHFQGIRYNEQFF.

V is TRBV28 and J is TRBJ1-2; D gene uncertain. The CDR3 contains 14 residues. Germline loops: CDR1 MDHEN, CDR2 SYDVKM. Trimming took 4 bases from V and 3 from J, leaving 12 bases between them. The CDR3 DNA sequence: TGTGCCAGCAGTTCCTCGTTGGGCTACTATGGCTACACCTTC. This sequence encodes CASSSSLGYYGYTF.

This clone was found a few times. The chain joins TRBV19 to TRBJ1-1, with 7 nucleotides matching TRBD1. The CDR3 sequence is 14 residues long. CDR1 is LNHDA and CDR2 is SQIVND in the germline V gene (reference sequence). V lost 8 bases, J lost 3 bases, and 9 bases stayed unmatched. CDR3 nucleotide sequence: TGTGCCAGTCTCAAGACAGGGCGTGACACTGAAGCTTTCTTT. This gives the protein CASLKTGRDTEAFF.

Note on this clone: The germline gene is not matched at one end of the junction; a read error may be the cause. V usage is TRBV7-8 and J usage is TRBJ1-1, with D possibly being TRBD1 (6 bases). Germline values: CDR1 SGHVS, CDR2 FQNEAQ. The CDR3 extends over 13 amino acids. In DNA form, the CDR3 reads TGTGCCAGCAGCGTAATCCGGGACACTGGAGCTTTCTTT. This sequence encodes CASSVIRDTGAFF.

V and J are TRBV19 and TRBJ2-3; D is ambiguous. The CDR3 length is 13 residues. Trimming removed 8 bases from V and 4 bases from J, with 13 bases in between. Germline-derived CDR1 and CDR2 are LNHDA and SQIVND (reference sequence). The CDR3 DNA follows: TGTGCCAGTTCAGGTCGGATGGCAGATACGCAGTATTTT. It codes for CASSGRMADTQYF. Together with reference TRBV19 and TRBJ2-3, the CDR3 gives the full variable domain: DGGITQSPKYLFRKEGQNVTLSCEQNLNHDAMYWYRQDPGQGLRLIYYSQIVNDFQKGDIAEGYSVSREKKESFPLTVTSAQKNPTAFYLCASSGRMADTQYFGPGTRLTVL.

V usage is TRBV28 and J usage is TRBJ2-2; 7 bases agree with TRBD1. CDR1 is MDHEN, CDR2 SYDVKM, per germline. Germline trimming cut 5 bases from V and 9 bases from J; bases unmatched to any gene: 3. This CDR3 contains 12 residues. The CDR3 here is CASSDRVRELFF. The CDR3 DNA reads TGTGCCAGCAGTGACAGGGTCCGGGAGCTGTTTTTT.

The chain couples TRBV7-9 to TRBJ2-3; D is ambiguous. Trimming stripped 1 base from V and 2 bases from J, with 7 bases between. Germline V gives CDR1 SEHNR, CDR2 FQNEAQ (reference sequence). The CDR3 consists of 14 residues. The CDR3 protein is CASSLVLSTDTQYF. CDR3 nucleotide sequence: TGTGCCAGCAGCTTAGTCTTATCCACAGATACGCAGTATTTT.

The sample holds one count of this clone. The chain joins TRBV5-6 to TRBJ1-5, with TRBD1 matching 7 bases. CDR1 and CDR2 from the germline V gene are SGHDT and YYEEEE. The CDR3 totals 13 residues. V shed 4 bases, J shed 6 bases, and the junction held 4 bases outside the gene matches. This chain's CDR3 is CASSPQGGQPQHF. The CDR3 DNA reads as TGTGCCAGCAGCCCCCAGGGGGGTCAGCCCCAGCATTTT.

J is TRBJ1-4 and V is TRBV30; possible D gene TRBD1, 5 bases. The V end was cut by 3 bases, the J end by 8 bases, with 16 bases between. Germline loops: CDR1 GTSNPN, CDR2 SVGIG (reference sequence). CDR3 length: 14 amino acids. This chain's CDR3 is CAWRSPGTGEKLFF. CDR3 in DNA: TGTGCCTGGAGGTCACCCGGGACTGGCGAAAAACTGTTTTTT.

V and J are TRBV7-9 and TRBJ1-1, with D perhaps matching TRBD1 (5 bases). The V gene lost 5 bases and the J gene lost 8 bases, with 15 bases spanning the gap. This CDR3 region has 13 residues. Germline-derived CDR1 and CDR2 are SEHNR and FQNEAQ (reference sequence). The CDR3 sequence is CASSRGTGDEAFF. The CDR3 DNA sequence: TGTGCCAGCAGCCGAGGGACGGGGGACGAAGCTTTCTTT. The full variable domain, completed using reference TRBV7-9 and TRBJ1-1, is DTGVSQNPRHKITKRGQNVTFRCDPISEHNRLYWYRQTLGQGPEFLTYFQNEAQLEKSRLLSDRFSAERPKGSFSTLEIQRTEQGDSAMYLCASSRGTGDEAFFGQGTRLTVV.

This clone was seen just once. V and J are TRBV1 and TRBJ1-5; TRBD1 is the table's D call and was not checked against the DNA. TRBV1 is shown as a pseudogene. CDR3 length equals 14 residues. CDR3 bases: TGCACCAGCATCTCAGGATATAGCAATCAGCCCCAGCATTTT. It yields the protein CTSISGYSNQPQHF.

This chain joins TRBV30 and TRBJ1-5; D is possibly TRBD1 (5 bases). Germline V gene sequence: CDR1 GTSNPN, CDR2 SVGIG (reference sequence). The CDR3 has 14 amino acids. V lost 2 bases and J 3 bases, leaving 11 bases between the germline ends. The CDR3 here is CAWSSGISNQPQHF. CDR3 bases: TGTGCCTGGAGTTCAGGGATTTCCAATCAGCCCCAGCATTTT.

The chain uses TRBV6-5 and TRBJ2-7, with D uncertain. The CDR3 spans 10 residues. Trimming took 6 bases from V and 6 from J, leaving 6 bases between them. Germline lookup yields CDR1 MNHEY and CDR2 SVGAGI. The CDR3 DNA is TGTGCCAGCAGGGGCAGCGAGCAGTACTTC. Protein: CASRGSEQYF.

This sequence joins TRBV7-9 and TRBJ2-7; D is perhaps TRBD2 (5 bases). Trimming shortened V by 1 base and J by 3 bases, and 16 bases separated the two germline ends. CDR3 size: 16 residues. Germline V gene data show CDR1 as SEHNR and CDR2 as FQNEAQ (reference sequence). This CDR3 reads CASSLEYNSEVYEQYF. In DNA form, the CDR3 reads TGTGCCAGCAGCTTAGAGTATAATAGCGAAGTCTACGAGCAGTACTTC.

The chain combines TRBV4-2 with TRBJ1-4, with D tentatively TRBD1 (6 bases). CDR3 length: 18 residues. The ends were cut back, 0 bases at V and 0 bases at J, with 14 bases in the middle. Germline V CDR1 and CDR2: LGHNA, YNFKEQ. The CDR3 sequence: CASSQEADRLATNEKLFF. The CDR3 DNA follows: TGTGCCAGCAGCCAAGAAGCCGACAGGTTAGCAACTAATGAAAAACTGTTTTTT.